Sequencing of this T cell receptor (beta chain) was carried out in a study of blood T cell repertoires in COVID-19. Some clones are missing from TCRdb's copy, which holds only in-frame ones; the method was immunoSEQ multiplex PCR. The sample records over 200,000 clones, around nine tenths being singletons. This clone was seen only a few times. Per germline, CDR1 MGHRA and CDR2 YSYEKL. V was pared by 0 bases and J by 0 bases, with 6 bases between. The CDR3 consists of 16 residues. This TCR derives from a woman aged 18-30 years who had recovered from COVID-19. The chain carries TRBV4-1 and TRBJ1-6; D is ambiguous. Sequenced input: peripheral blood. The CDR3 region is CASSQDNFSYNSPLHF. The CDR3 DNA is TGCGCCAGCAGCCAAGATAACTTCTCCTATAATTCACCCCTCCACTTT.